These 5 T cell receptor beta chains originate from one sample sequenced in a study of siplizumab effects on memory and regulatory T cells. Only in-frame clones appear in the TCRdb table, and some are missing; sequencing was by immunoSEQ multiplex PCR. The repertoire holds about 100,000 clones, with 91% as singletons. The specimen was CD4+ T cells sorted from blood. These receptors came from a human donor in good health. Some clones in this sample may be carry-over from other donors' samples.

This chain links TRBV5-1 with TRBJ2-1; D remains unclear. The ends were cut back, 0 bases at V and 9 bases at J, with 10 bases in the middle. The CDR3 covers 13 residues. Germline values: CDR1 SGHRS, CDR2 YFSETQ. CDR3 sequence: CASSLAGRSEQFF. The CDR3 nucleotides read TGCGCCAGCAGCTTGGCTGGTAGAAGTGAGCAGTTCTTC.

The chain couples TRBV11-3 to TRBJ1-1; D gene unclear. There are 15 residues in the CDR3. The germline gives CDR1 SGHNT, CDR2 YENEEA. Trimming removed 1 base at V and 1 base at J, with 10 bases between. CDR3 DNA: TGTGCCAGCAGCTTAGGGGTCTCGAGGAACACTGAAGCTTTCTTT. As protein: CASSLGVSRNTEAFF. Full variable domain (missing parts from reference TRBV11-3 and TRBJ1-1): EAGVVQSPRYKIIEKKQPVAFWCNPISGHNTLYWYLQNLGQGPELLIRYENEEAVDDSQLPKDRFSAERLKGVDSTLKIQPAELGDSAVYLCASSLGVSRNTEAFFGQGTRLTVV.

The CDR3 loop reads CASSITTQSSYNEQFF. CDR3 nucleotides: TGCGCCAGCAGCATCACTACCCAGAGCTCCTACAATGAGCAGTTCTTC. This sequence joins TRBV5-1 and TRBJ2-1; no clear D. Trimming pared 4 bases from V and 0 bases from J, leaving 14 bases between. The CDR3 has 16 amino acids. From germline, CDR1 is SGHRS and CDR2 YFSETQ.

DNA for the CDR3: TGTGCCAGCAGCTTAGATCGGTCTAGCTTGCTCCAGTACTTC. This codes for CASSLDRSSLLQYF. The chain recombines TRBV11-2 with TRBJ2-5, with a possible D match to TRBD2 (5 bases). Germline V gene lookup returns CDR1 SGHAT and CDR2 FQNNGV. The CDR3 spans 14 residues. V gave up 0 bases and J gave up 10 bases, with 15 bases separating them.

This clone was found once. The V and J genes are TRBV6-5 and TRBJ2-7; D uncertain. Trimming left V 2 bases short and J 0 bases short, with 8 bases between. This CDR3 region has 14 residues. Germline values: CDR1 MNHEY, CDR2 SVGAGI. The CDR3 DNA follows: TGTGCCAGCAGTTACACTCAGCTCTCCTACGAGCAGTACTTC. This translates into CASSYTQLSYEQYF.